This T cell receptor beta chain came from a study of cytomegalovirus exposure and HLA in healthy donors. Study summary: HLA-typed donors contributed around 88 million unique TCRs, which were held in an early data release. Whole-study results and caveats: Three CMV-associated chains proved CMV antigen-specific in vitro. In a later analysis, the majority of CMV-associated beta chains seemingly showed HLA restriction.

Of note for this clone: What it recognizes is unknown.

The primer mix had 60 Vbeta and 13 Jbeta primers. Data came from immunoSEQ multiplex PCR; TCRdb stores just in-frame clones and leaves some out. The sample consists of some 150,000 clones, roughly 81% of them appearing once. The sequence was collected from a female donor in good health and CMV-seronegative. Input material: PBMCs.

CDR3 in amino acids: CASSFSAGMDTEAFF. CDR3 nucleotides: TGTGCCAGCAGCTTTTCCGCAGGGATGGACACTGAAGCTTTCTTT. J is TRBJ1-1 and V is TRBV7-2, with D possibly matching TRBD1 (5 bases). Germline CDR1 SGHTA, CDR2 FQGNSA. Trimming took off 3 bases at V and 3 bases at J, with 14 bases between the two ends. The CDR3 extends over 15 amino acids.